One sample yielded the 31 T cell receptor beta chains listed below, sequenced in a study of beta chain features in type 1 diabetes. No antigen has been identified for these receptors. Study observations and caveats: TCRB CDR3 length was moderately but significantly reduced in all four CD4+ subsets of Type 1 diabetes patients.

Expressed TCRB transcripts were sequenced, since all the RNA that had been isolated was reverse transcribed. Sequenced by immunoSEQ multiplex PCR; TCRdb stores in-frame clones only, minus some. This sample has 300,000 to 350,000 clones, with 9.3% found just once. Sequencing was performed on central memory CD4+ T cells from blood. These receptors came from a man in his thirties or forties with type 1 diabetes.

As to this clone: At the DNA level, this CDR3 is encoded by other sequences in the same sample as well. The chain has TRBV7-2 and TRBJ1-1; no clear D. Trimming cost V 3 bases and J 1 base, with 3 bases left between them. In germline, CDR1 is SGHTA, CDR2 FQGNSA. This CDR3 has 12 amino acids. The CDR3, as DNA: TGTGCCAGCAGCTTGCAGAACACTGAAGCTTTCTTT. It codes for CASSLQNTEAFF.

This chain connects TRBV4-3 to TRBJ1-5; a weak D match, TRBD1 (6 bases). Between the trimmed V and J ends, which lost 4 bases and 0 bases, there was a span of 16 bases. Germline assignment: CDR1 LGHNA and CDR2 YSLEER. The CDR3 spans 17 residues. CDR3 nucleotides: TGCGCCAGCAGCCTGTCCGCGACAGGCTATAGCAATCAGCCCCAGCATTTT. Translated, it gives CASSLSATGYSNQPQHF.

This clone was detected only a few times. This sequence joins TRBV5-4 and TRBJ2-6, with 7 bases matching TRBD1. After removal of 1 base from V and 4 bases from J, the junction contained 14 bases not matched to a gene. The CDR3 extends over 19 amino acids. Germline CDR1 SGHNT, CDR2 YYREEE (reference sequence). The CDR3 DNA reads TGTGCCAGCAGCTTGCCCAATACTCAACAGGGGCTAGGGGCCAACGTCCTGACTTTC. It yields the protein CASSLPNTQQGLGANVLTF.

There are many counts of this clone. V gene TRBV28 combines with J gene TRBJ1-2; the match to TRBD1 covers 7 bases. This CDR3 has 14 amino acids. The J segment lost 3 bases and the V segment lost 3 bases, leaving 4 bases of the junction unmatched. Germline-derived CDR1 and CDR2 are MDHEN and SYDVKM. CDR3 sequence reads: CASSLVGGHYGYTF. CDR3 coding DNA: TGTGCCAGCAGTTTGGTAGGGGGCCACTATGGCTACACCTTC.

The CDR3 loop is CASSLARANTEAFF. CDR3 sequence (DNA): TGTGCCAGCAGTTTGGCCAGGGCTAACACTGAAGCTTTCTTT. The chain carries TRBV28 and TRBJ1-1; TRBD1 might be the D (5 bases). Trimming took 3 bases from V and 2 from J, leaving 10 bases between them. The CDR3 has 14 amino acids. CDR1 is MDHEN, CDR2 SYDVKM, per germline.

There are a few counts of this clone. In DNA form, the CDR3 reads TGTGCCAGCAGCACGGAGTGGGGACGAAAAGATACGCAGTATTTT. It is translated as CASSTEWGRKDTQYF. The chain links TRBV5-4 to TRBJ2-3; D is perhaps TRBD1 or TRBD2 (5 bases each). V was cut by 4 bases and J by 5 bases, with 17 bases left in between. The germline V gene encodes CDR1 SGHNT and CDR2 YYREEE (reference sequence). The CDR3 length is 15 residues.

This clone was counted ten times or more. The rearrangement links TRBV2 to TRBJ1-5, with a tentative D call TRBD1 (6 bases). Trimming cost V 7 bases and J 7 bases, with 14 bases left between them. CDR1 is SNHLY and CDR2 is FYNNEI in the germline V gene. There are 13 residues in the CDR3. The CDR3 DNA is TGTGCCAGCACTAGGGGGGAACGACAGCCCCAGCATTTT. Its translation: CASTRGERQPQHF.

The rearrangement joins TRBV9 to TRBJ2-5, with D maybe TRBD2 (7 bases). This CDR3 region has 15 residues. V shed 0 bases and J shed 5 bases, with 14 bases lying between them. Germline values: CDR1 SGDLS, CDR2 YYNGEE. The CDR3 loop is CASSVEGGGRETQYF. CDR3 DNA: TGTGCCAGCAGCGTAGAAGGGGGGGGCCGTGAGACCCAGTACTTC.

The V and J genes are TRBV6-5 and TRBJ2-5, with D unclear. The V end was cut by 7 bases, the J end by 2 bases, with 5 bases between. Per germline, CDR1 MNHEY and CDR2 SVGAGI. This CDR3 comprises 11 residues. CDR3 DNA: TGTGCCAGCATCAGACAAGAGACCCAGTACTTC. Its protein product is CASIRQETQYF.

This clone was found a few times. This rearrangement joins TRBV7-8 to TRBJ2-2; D is unclear. Germline V gene data show CDR1 as SGHVS and CDR2 as FQNEAQ. The CDR3 is 12 amino acids. V shed 2 bases and J shed 3 bases, with 1 base lying between them. The CDR3 sequence is CASSLHTGELFF. The CDR3 DNA reads TGTGCCAGCAGCTTACACACCGGGGAGCTGTTTTTT.

This clone was recorded a few times. The CDR3: CASSLGQGFGEQFF. Written as DNA, the CDR3 is TGTGCCAGCAGCTTGGGACAGGGGTTTGGGGAGCAGTTCTTC. V gene TRBV7-2 combines with J gene TRBJ2-1, with 10 bases aligning to TRBD1. This CDR3 is 14 amino acids long. The V and J ends lost 3 bases and 10 bases, in that order; junction bases with no gene match: 6. Germline CDR1 and CDR2: SGHTA and FQGNSA. Variable domain in full (rest from reference TRBV7-2 and TRBJ2-1): GAGVSQSPSNKVTEKGKDVELRCDPISGHTALYWYRQSLGQGLEFLIYFQGNSAPDKSGLPSDRFSAERTGGSVSTLTIQRTQQEDSAVYLCASSLGQGFGEQFFGPGTRLTVL.

The V gene is TRBV9, the J gene TRBJ2-5; 9 nucleotides agree with TRBD2. The ends lost 2 bases at V and 4 bases at J; junction bases unmatched: 3. The CDR3 sequence is 14 residues long. Per germline, CDR1 SGDLS and CDR2 YYNGEE. CDR3 sequence reads: CASSVSGGLETQYF. The DNA for the CDR3 is TGTGCCAGCAGCGTTAGCGGGGGATTAGAGACCCAGTACTTC.

In this sample, this clone turned up a few times. The J gene is TRBJ1-5, the V gene TRBV2; D might be TRBD1 (6 bases). Trimming left V 4 bases short and J 4 bases short, with 11 bases between. Germline V gene data show CDR1 as SNHLY and CDR2 as FYNNEI. The CDR3 has 14 residues. The CDR3 here is CASSVQGPNQPQHF. As DNA, the CDR3 is TGTGCCAGCAGTGTTCAGGGGCCGAATCAGCCCCAGCATTTT.

This clone was observed a few times. The chain employs TRBV7-2 and TRBJ1-1; D ambiguous. Trimming stripped 4 bases from V and 8 bases from J, with 8 bases between. From germline, CDR1 is SGHTA and CDR2 FQGNSA. The CDR3 is made up of 11 amino acids. For the CDR3, the DNA is TGTGCCAGCAGCTATAGGTTCGAAGCTTTCTTT. Amino acid sequence: CASSYRFEAFF.

V gene TRBV19 combines with J gene TRBJ2-3; D gene unclear. The CDR3 spans 13 residues. Per the germline V gene, CDR1 is LNHDA and CDR2 is SQIVND (reference sequence). The ends were cut back, 4 bases at V and 6 bases at J, with 11 bases in the middle. CDR3 sequence: CASSTRYSDTQYF. The CDR3 DNA reads as TGTGCCAGTAGTACCCGGTATTCGGATACGCAGTATTTT.

This clone was counted between two and nine times. The chain couples TRBV30 to TRBJ2-1; D call uncertain. Germline V gene sequence: CDR1 GTSNPN, CDR2 SVGIG (reference sequence). CDR3 length: 11 residues. V lost 5 bases and J lost 5, with 7 bases in between. The CDR3 is CAWGVDNEQFF. As DNA, the CDR3 is TGTGCCTGGGGGGTAGACAATGAGCAGTTCTTC.

At least ten counts were recorded for this clone. Other DNA sequences in this specimen translate into the identical CDR3. The V call is TRBV29-1, the J call TRBJ2-6; D may correspond to TRBD1 or TRBD2 (5 bases each). V shed 1 base and J shed 1 base, with 17 bases lying between them. This CDR3 is built from 18 residues. Germline assignment: CDR1 SQVTM and CDR2 ANQGSEA. CDR3 sequence reads: CSVEGRGPSRSGANVLTF. The CDR3 DNA reads TGCAGCGTTGAAGGTCGGGGCCCCAGTAGGTCTGGGGCCAACGTCCTGACTTTC. The full variable domain, its missing parts supplied by reference TRBV29-1 and TRBJ2-6, is SAVISQKPSRDICQRGTSLTIQCQVDSQVTMMFWYRQQPGQSLTLIATANQGSEATYESGFVIDKFPISRPNLTFSTLTVSNMSPEDSSIYLCSVEGRGPSRSGANVLTFGAGSRLTVL.

The chain is built from TRBV6-6 and TRBJ2-1, with D possibly being TRBD1 or TRBD2 (5 bases each). Germline V gives CDR1 MNHNY, CDR2 SVGAGI (reference sequence). CDR3 length: 15 residues. V dropped 4 bases and J dropped 5 bases, with 15 bases sitting between them. The CDR3 coding sequence is TGTGCCAGCAGTTCCCCCGGGACGGTTCACAATGAGCAGTTCTTC. As protein: CASSSPGTVHNEQFF.

The chain carries TRBV10-3 and TRBJ2-7, with D tentatively TRBD1 (5 bases). The germline V gene encodes CDR1 ENHRY and CDR2 SYGVKD. This CDR3 comprises 12 residues. Trimming removed 7 bases from V and 2 bases from J, with 9 bases in between. The CDR3 spells CAITAGPYEQYF. The CDR3 nucleotides are TGTGCCATCACTGCAGGGCCCTACGAGCAGTACTTC.

This clone appeared a few times. The V call is TRBV6-5, the J call TRBJ1-6; TRBD1 aligns across 10 bases. V gave up 5 bases and J gave up 6 bases; unmatched junction bases: 4. Germline V gene data show CDR1 as MNHEY and CDR2 as SVGAGI. There are 15 residues in the CDR3. The CDR3 loop is CASSATGGRNSPLHF. Here the CDR3 DNA reads TGTGCCAGCAGTGCGACAGGGGGCCGTAATTCACCCCTCCACTTT.

This clone was found many times. This chain joins TRBV11-2 and TRBJ1-2; TRBD1 is a possible D gene (5 bases). Germline CDR1 is SGHAT and CDR2 is FQNNGV. The ends were cut back, 3 bases at V and 8 bases at J, with 7 bases in the middle. The CDR3 is made up of 11 amino acids. The CDR3 DNA reads TGTGCCAGCAGCTTCCGGACAGGCTACACCTTC. This codes for CASSFRTGYTF.

There are a few counts of this clone. V and J are TRBV2 and TRBJ2-1, with 7 bases matching TRBD1. The germline CDR1 and CDR2 sequences are SNHLY and FYNNEI. V gave up 7 bases and J gave up 3 bases; unmatched junction bases: 12. This CDR3 has 16 residues. The CDR3 nucleotides are TGTGCCAGCATTCGGGACAGACATCTAAACTACAATGAGCAGTTCTTC. Translating gives CASIRDRHLNYNEQFF.

The chain uses TRBV6-5 and TRBJ1-1, with no clear D. CDR3 length: 13 amino acids. V shed 4 bases and J shed 0 bases, with 6 bases lying between them. The germline V gene encodes CDR1 MNHEY and CDR2 SVGAGI. The CDR3 DNA is TGTGCCAGCAGTTCGCGGATGAACACTGAAGCTTTCTTT. Translating gives CASSSRMNTEAFF.

The rearrangement uses TRBV27 and TRBJ2-7, with 7 bases aligning to TRBD2. From germline, CDR1 is MNHEY and CDR2 SMNVEV (reference sequence). The CDR3 contains 14 residues. V dropped 7 bases and J dropped 2; count of bases not matched to a gene: 8. The CDR3 DNA reads as TGTGCCAGCAACCGCGGGGGTCAGGCCTACGAGCAGTACTTC. The encoded protein is CASNRGGQAYEQYF.

This chain uses TRBV9 with TRBJ1-3, with a tentative D call TRBD1 (6 bases). This CDR3 has 15 residues. The V and J ends lost 4 bases and 3 bases respectively, with 14 bases between them. The germline gives CDR1 SGDLS, CDR2 YYNGEE. In nucleotides, the CDR3 is TGTGCCAGCAGCTTAGATACAGGGCGTGGAAACACCATATATTTT. Translating gives CASSLDTGRGNTIYF.

This clone was found a few times. V gene TRBV4-1 combines with J gene TRBJ2-3; 9 positions agree with TRBD2. This CDR3 has 16 amino acids. V trimming: 2 bases; J trimming: 7 bases; junction bases outside the gene matches: 10. Germline CDR1 is MGHRA and CDR2 is YSYEKL. The CDR3 is CASSQSDAGGPNTQYF. The CDR3 DNA is TGCGCCAGCAGCCAATCCGATGCGGGGGGGCCAAATACGCAGTATTTT.

The rearrangement joins TRBV6-5 to TRBJ2-1, with 7 nucleotides matching TRBD2. The CDR3 has 16 amino acids. Unmatched junction bases numbered 11, after V lost 1 base and J lost 8 bases. Germline V gene lookup returns CDR1 MNHEY and CDR2 SVGAGI. The CDR3 reads CASSYLRAGRGDEQFF. As DNA, the CDR3 is TGTGCCAGCAGTTACTTACGAGCGGGACGCGGGGATGAGCAGTTCTTC.

V gene TRBV18 combines with J gene TRBJ2-1; 10 bases agree with TRBD2. Germline CDR1 KGHSH, CDR2 LQKENI. Trimming at V came to 0 bases and at J to 3 bases, leaving 2 bases not matched to a gene. CDR3 length equals 16 residues. CDR3 residues: CASSPPASGGYNEQFF. CDR3 in DNA: TGTGCCAGCTCACCACCGGCTAGCGGGGGCTACAATGAGCAGTTCTTC.

This clone was counted a few times. Mismatch with germline at one junction end may stem from a read error. The chain is built from TRBV6-5 and TRBJ1-3; D unclear. Looked up from germline, CDR1 is MNHEY and CDR2 is SVGAGI. CDR3 size: 11 residues. CDR3 in amino acids: CASSGSNIVLW. The CDR3 bases are TGTGCCAGCAGTGGGAGCAATATTGTCCTATGG.

J is TRBJ1-1 and V is TRBV27; 7 nucleotides agree with TRBD1. The V segment lost 5 bases and the J segment 7 bases; nucleotides outside the gene matches: 4. The length of the CDR3 is 12 residues. The germline V gene encodes CDR1 MNHEY and CDR2 SMNVEV (reference sequence). The CDR3 region has the DNA TGTGCCAGCAGTCGCCGACAGGGTGAAGCTTTCTTT. As protein: CASSRRQGEAFF.

This chain links TRBV6-5 with TRBJ2-3; D ambiguous. Germline V gives CDR1 MNHEY, CDR2 SVGAGI. V was trimmed by 6 bases and J by 2 bases, leaving 12 bases between them. This CDR3 is 14 amino acids long. CDR3 sequence: CASRPTATTDTQYF. CDR3 coding DNA: TGTGCCAGCAGACCAACGGCCACCACAGATACGCAGTATTTT.